Below, 30 T cell receptor beta chains from the same sample are listed, as sequenced in a study of breast tumors, draining lymph nodes, adjacent tissues. TCRdb reprocessed the multiplex PCR reads with MiXCR, giving one entry per CDR3 protein. The table lists some 47,000 distinct CDR3 sequences, approximately 45% of them singletons. The sample consisted of breast tumor tissue. Receptors originate from a female donor with breast cancer. Some clones in this sample may be carry-over from other donors' samples.

This clonotype was found many times. The J gene is TRBJ2-7, the V gene TRBV28; 11 positions agree with TRBD1. Germline V gene sequence: CDR1 MDHEN, CDR2 SYDVKM. This CDR3 has 14 amino acids. The V segment lost 6 bases and the J segment 3 bases; nucleotides outside the gene matches: 4. CDR3 in DNA: TGTGCCAGCAGGACCGGGACAGGGGGCTACGAGCAGTACTTC. Translating gives CASRTGTGGYEQYF.

As to this clonotype: One end of the junction is discordant with germline, which a read error may explain. This rearrangement joins TRBV7-2 to TRBJ1-3; 7 nucleotides align to TRBD1. The germline gives CDR1 SGHTA, CDR2 FQGNSA. The CDR3 totals 16 residues. This CDR3 reads CASSLRQGLSGSTIYF. CDR3 coding DNA: TGTGCCAGCAGTCTTCGACAGGGACTTTCTGGAAGCACCATATATTTT.

Many counts were recorded for this clonotype. This chain joins TRBV20-1 and TRBJ2-2, with 11 nucleotides matching TRBD1. The CDR3 has 16 amino acids. Germline CDR1 and CDR2: DFQATT and SNEGSKA (reference sequence). The V segment lost 3 bases and the J segment 6 bases; nucleotides outside the gene matches: 9. CDR3 nucleotides: TGCAGTGCTAGGGCCGGGACAGGGGGGTTCTCCGGGGAGCTGTTTTTT. Its translation is CSARAGTGGFSGELFF.

At least ten counts were recorded for this clonotype. CDR3 amino acids: CASRKQGHNSPLHF. The CDR3 DNA reads TGTGCCAGCAGAAAACAAGGCCATAATTCACCCCTCCACTTT. The J gene is TRBJ1-6, the V gene TRBV6-1; D unresolved. CDR3 length equals 14 residues. Germline loops: CDR1 MNHNS, CDR2 SASEGT. The V and J ends lost 6 bases and 5 bases respectively, with 11 bases between them.

The chain uses TRBV3-2 and TRBJ2-7; the DNA was not used to check the table's D call, TRBD1. TRBV3-2 is listed as a pseudogene. The CDR3 is made up of 13 amino acids. The CDR3 coding sequence is TGTGCCAGACCAAAGGCTAGGGGCTACGAGCAGTACTTC. It yields the protein CARPKARGYEQYF.

The sample holds many counts of this clonotype. This sequence joins TRBV20-1 and TRBJ2-7; D gene ambiguous. CDR3 size: 11 residues. Germline V gene data show CDR1 as DFQATT and CDR2 as SNEGSKA (reference sequence). Between the trimmed V and J ends, which lost 3 bases and 6 bases, there was a span of 9 bases. CDR3 nucleotide sequence: TGCAGTGCTAGCTTTCTGCGCGAGCAGTACTTC. Its protein is CSASFLREQYF.

The J gene is TRBJ1-4, the V gene TRBV7-2; D is uncertain. There are 13 residues in the CDR3. Per the germline V gene, CDR1 is SGHTA and CDR2 is FQGNSA. With 3 bases removed from V and 6 bases from J, the gap between germline ends came to 8 bases. The CDR3 here is CASSLGFDEKLFF. CDR3 sequence (DNA): TGTGCCAGCAGCTTGGGGTTTGATGAAAAACTGTTTTTT. Full variable domain (remainder filled in from reference TRBV7-2 and TRBJ1-4): GAGVSQSPSNKVTEKGKDVELRCDPISGHTALYWYRQSLGQGLEFLIYFQGNSAPDKSGLPSDRFSAERTGGSVSTLTIQRTQQEDSAVYLCASSLGFDEKLFFGSGTQLSVL.

The sample holds a few counts of this clonotype. Being one base from a much bigger clone, this may be a read error. This rearrangement joins TRBV20-1 to TRBJ2-7, with D perhaps TRBD1 or TRBD2 (5 bases each). The CDR3 length is 13 residues. Germline CDR1 reads DFQATT; CDR2 reads SNEGSKA (reference sequence). V was shortened by 4 bases and J by 9 bases, with 19 bases between the two germline ends. DNA of the CDR3: TGCAGTGCTACCCTGGGACGTCTCCGGGCGCAGTACTTC. It encodes CSATLGRLRAQYF.

This clonotype was picked up a small number of times. J is TRBJ1-1 and V is TRBV12-3 or TRBV12-4, with unresolved D. V was pared by 3 bases and J by 2 bases, with 7 bases between. The CDR3 extends over 13 amino acids. The CDR3, as DNA: TGTGCCAGCAGTTTTTATAAAAACACTGAAGCTTTCTTT. It encodes CASSFYKNTEAFF.

This clonotype came up many times. The rearrangement links TRBV18 to TRBJ2-7; D possibly corresponds to TRBD1 (5 bases). The V end was cut by 5 bases, the J end by 2 bases, with 13 bases between. CDR3 size: 14 residues. The germline V gene has CDR1 KGHSH and CDR2 LQKENI. Here the CDR3 DNA reads TGTGCCAGCTCAAGGGGTGAGGTCGCCTACGAGCAGTACTTC. Protein sequence: CASSRGEVAYEQYF.

The table lists this clonotype with a few counts. This clone may be a read error of a much larger clone one base away. The chain recombines TRBV6-6 with TRBJ2-1, with 7 bases aligning to TRBD1. Germline-derived CDR1 and CDR2 are MNHNY and SVGAGI (reference sequence). The CDR3 is 16 amino acids. The CDR3 DNA is TGTGCCAGCAGCCAGCGAGGGGGCCTAGCTAGTAATGAGCAGCTCTTC. Protein: CASSQRGGLASNEQLF.

The J gene is TRBJ1-5, the V gene TRBV12-3 or TRBV12-4; D gene ambiguous. V was shortened by 6 bases and J by 11 bases, with 26 bases between the two germline ends. This CDR3 has 16 residues. The CDR3 region is CASSLGLAGVVETQHF. CDR3 DNA: TGTGCCAGCAGCCTCGGGCTAGCGGGAGTCGTGGAGACCCAGCATTTT.

As for this clonotype: A read error may produce the germline difference seen at one junction end. V and J are TRBV24-1 and TRBJ1-2; D is perhaps TRBD1 (6 bases). The CDR3 spans 16 residues. Germline V lookup: CDR1 KGHDR, CDR2 SFDVKD. CDR3 in amino acids: CVTSDLRLAGHNGYTF. As DNA, the CDR3 is TGTGTCACCAGTGATTTGCGGCTAGCGGGACACAATGGCTACACCTTC.

The table lists this clonotype with many counts. The V call is TRBV7-9, the J call TRBJ2-7; 8 nucleotides match TRBD2. Germline values: CDR1 SEHNR, CDR2 FQNEAQ (reference sequence). This CDR3 contains 16 residues. The junction had 12 bases not matched to a gene; V was cut back by 5 bases and J by 3 bases. The CDR3 nucleotides are TGTGCCAGCAGCAAAAGGGTCGTGACTAGCGACTACGAGCAGTACTTC. It encodes CASSKRVVTSDYEQYF.

The rearrangement uses TRBV11-3 and TRBJ2-1, with TRBD2 matching 13 bases. The V segment lost 0 bases and the J segment 6 bases; nucleotides outside the gene matches: 2. The CDR3 contains 16 residues. Germline loops: CDR1 SGHNT, CDR2 YENEEA. CDR3 nucleotide sequence: TGTGCCAGCAGCTTAGAGGGGACTAGCGGGATCAATGAGCAGTTCTTC. As protein: CASSLEGTSGINEQFF.

The J gene is TRBJ2-1, the V gene TRBV10-2, with no clear D. Germline V lookup: CDR1 WSHSY, CDR2 SAAADI. Trimming took off 4 bases at V and 4 bases at J, with 11 bases between the two ends. The CDR3 loop spans 14 amino acids. CDR3 loop: CASSAQSSYNEQFF. In DNA form, the CDR3 reads TGCGCCAGCAGTGCACAGTCGTCGTACAATGAGCAGTTCTTC.

This clonotype was recorded once. The junction does not match germline at one end; this may be a read error. The chain joins TRBV7-3 to TRBJ2-1; D might be TRBD1 or TRBD2, each matching 5 bases. CDR1 is SGHTA, CDR2 FQGTGA, per germline. The length of the CDR3 is 15 residues. The DNA of the CDR3 is TGTGCCAGCGGCTTAGGGACCAGCTCTATTTACGAGCAGTTCTTC. Residues: CASGLGTSSIYEQFF.

This clonotype was recorded once. A much more abundant neighbour one base away suggests this may be a read error. The chain uses TRBV7-2 and TRBJ2-3; perhaps TRBD2 as D (5 bases). Germline V lookup: CDR1 SGHTA, CDR2 FQGNSA. The V and J ends lost 5 bases and 5 bases respectively, with 14 bases between them. The CDR3 contains 14 residues. The CDR3 DNA reads TGTGCCAGCAGCCCCATCGAGGGAATAGATACGCAGTATTTT. Amino acids: CASSPIEGIDTQYF. The variable domain in full, completed from reference TRBV7-2 and TRBJ2-3, reads GAGVSQSPSNKVTEKGKDVELRCDPISGHTALYWYRQSLGQGLEFLIYFQGNSAPDKSGLPSDRFSAERTGGSVSTLTIQRTQQEDSAVYLCASSPIEGIDTQYFGPGTRLTVL.

At least ten counts were recorded for this clonotype. The chain couples TRBV6-5 to TRBJ1-5; D not resolved. The CDR3 spans 13 residues. V gave up 8 bases and J gave up 3 bases, with 11 bases separating them. The germline gives CDR1 MNHEY, CDR2 SVGAGI. CDR3: CASGGRPNQPQHF. In DNA form, the CDR3 reads TGTGCCAGCGGCGGACGGCCCAATCAGCCCCAGCATTTT.

This clonotype was seen repeatedly, ten times or more. The chain carries TRBV19 and TRBJ2-2, with TRBD1 identical over 7 bases. Trimming at V came to 8 bases and at J to 4 bases, leaving 7 bases not matched to a gene. The germline gives CDR1 LNHDA, CDR2 SQIVND (reference sequence). The CDR3 spans 14 residues. The CDR3 loop reads CASSGQQSTGELFF. Written as DNA, the CDR3 is TGTGCCAGTTCGGGACAGCAAAGCACCGGGGAGCTGTTTTTT.

This clonotype was observed at least ten times. The chain has TRBV7-9 and TRBJ2-3; unclear D gene. Trimming removed 4 bases at V and 5 bases at J, with 7 bases between. Germline CDR1 SEHNR, CDR2 FQNEAQ (reference sequence). This CDR3 has 12 residues. CDR3 nucleotides: TGTGCCAGCAGCTATTTTCGAGATACGCAGTATTTT. Protein: CASSYFRDTQYF.

This clonotype is termed medium-sized. The chain links TRBV2 to TRBJ2-7, with TRBD2 matching over 7 bases. Germline assignment: CDR1 SNHLY and CDR2 FYNNEI. The CDR3 has 11 residues. CDR3: CATSVSYEQYF. DNA for the CDR3: TGTGCAACTAGCGTCTCCTACGAGCAGTACTTC.

The sample holds many counts of this clonotype. CDR3 in DNA: TGTGCCAGCAGCTTAAGTGGGACTAATACCTACGAGCAGTACTTC. Residues: CASSLSGTNTYEQYF. The chain joins TRBV7-3 to TRBJ2-7; 7 nucleotides agree with TRBD2. CDR1 SGHTA and CDR2 FQGTGA come from the germline V gene. The CDR3 consists of 15 residues. The V gene end was trimmed by 1 base and the J gene end by 2 bases; junction bases not matched to a gene: 5. Full variable domain (rest looked up from reference TRBV7-3 and TRBJ2-7): GAGVSQTPSNKVTEKGKYVELRCDPISGHTALYWYRQSLGQGPEFLIYFQGTGAADDSGLPNDRFFAVRPEGSVSTLKIQRTERGDSAVYLCASSLSGTNTYEQYFGPGTRLTVT.

This clonotype was observed at least ten times. This chain joins TRBV10-3 and TRBJ1-1, with D uncertain. The V and J ends lost 3 bases and 2 bases respectively, with 10 bases between them. Germline CDR1 ENHRY, CDR2 SYGVKD. The CDR3 has 14 amino acids. The CDR3 is CAISDLDGNTEAFF. The CDR3 nucleotides read TGTGCCATCAGTGACCTGGACGGCAACACTGAAGCTTTCTTT.

V usage is TRBV4-3 and J usage is TRBJ2-1; 11 positions match TRBD2. This CDR3 spans 15 amino acids. Germline CDR1 is LGHNA and CDR2 is YSLEER. Trimming took 3 bases from V and 4 from J; bases not matched to a gene: 2. DNA of the CDR3: TGCGCCAGCAGCCACGGGACTAGCGGATACAATGAGCAGTTCTTC. Protein: CASSHGTSGYNEQFF.

The gene calls are TRBV15 and TRBJ2-7; 7 bases are a match to TRBD1. The CDR3 runs 16 residues. Germline-derived CDR1 and CDR2 are LNHNV and YYDKDF (reference sequence). Trimming removed 1 base from V and 3 bases from J; junction bases left unmatched: 9. The CDR3 reads CATSRGLGDSYYEQYF. The CDR3 DNA reads as TGTGCCACCAGCAGAGGGTTAGGGGACAGTTACTACGAGCAGTACTTC.

This clonotype was seen many times. CDR3 in DNA: TGTGCCAGCAGCAGTCAGGGGCTCAATGGCTACACCTTC. This encodes CASSSQGLNGYTF. V is TRBV7-2 and J is TRBJ1-2, with a possible D match to TRBD1 (6 bases). Germline V gene sequence: CDR1 SGHTA, CDR2 FQGNSA. CDR3 length: 13 amino acids. Trimming removed 5 bases from V and 6 bases from J, with 13 bases in between. Combining the CDR3 with reference TRBV7-2 and TRBJ1-2 gives the whole variable domain GAGVSQSPSNKVTEKGKDVELRCDPISGHTALYWYRQSLGQGLEFLIYFQGNSAPDKSGLPSDRFSAERTGGSVSTLTIQRTQQEDSAVYLCASSSQGLNGYTFGSGTRLTVV.

On this clonotype itself: A read error is possible here, since a much larger clone lies one base away. The chain uses TRBV19 and TRBJ1-2; no reliable D call. Trimming stripped 5 bases from V and 8 bases from J, with 18 bases between. There are 14 residues in the CDR3. Germline-derived CDR1 and CDR2 are LNHDA and SQIVND (reference sequence). CDR3 region: CASSPAVPGRGYTF. CDR3 bases: TGTGCCAGTAGTCCGGCAGTACCGGGGAGAGGCTACACCTTC.

This clonotype was seen many times. The V gene is TRBV6-1, the J gene TRBJ2-3; 13 nucleotides line up with TRBD2. The junction had 5 bases not matched to a gene; V was cut back by 6 bases and J by 2 bases. CDR1 and CDR2 from the germline V gene are MNHNS and SASEGT. This CDR3 spans 16 amino acids. The CDR3 sequence is CASSLGLAGNTDTQYF. The CDR3 nucleotides are TGTGCCAGCAGCCTGGGACTAGCGGGAAACACAGATACGCAGTATTTT.

At least ten counts were recorded for this clonotype. This sequence joins TRBV5-8 and TRBJ2-5; TRBD1 or TRBD2 may be the D gene (5 bases each). The V end was cut by 7 bases, the J end by 5 bases, with 12 bases between. Germline-derived CDR1 and CDR2 are SGHTS and YDEGEE. The CDR3 has 12 residues. CDR3 region: CASLGVGETQYF. The CDR3 coding sequence is TGTGCCAGCTTGGGGGTAGGGGAGACCCAGTACTTC.